This T cell receptor (beta chain) was documented in a study of Graves' ophthalmopathy and Graves' hyperthyroidism. Study as a whole: The study drew peripheral blood at initial diagnosis, before any treatment.

The CDR3 has 15 residues. Trimming removed 5 bases from V and 4 bases from J, with 14 bases in between. The V gene's germline CDR1 is SEHNR and CDR2 FQNEAQ (reference sequence). RNA transcripts provided the template for amplifying TCR beta CDR3 regions. First-round RT-PCR with HTBI primers preceded a second-round multiplex PCR. TCRdb reanalysed the multiplex PCR reads using MiXCR and keeps one entry per CDR3 protein. The table shows about 700,000 distinct CDR3 sequences, with over 40% occurring only once. This clonotype came up many times. In this cohort, patients with other autoimmune diseases, uncontrolled infections, pregnancy or lactation were excluded.

The sample comprised peripheral blood. The receptor's source is an adult man with Graves' ophthalmopathy. The rearrangement links TRBV7-9 to TRBJ2-2, with D possibly TRBD2 on 6 matching bases. The CDR3 loop reads CASSHGTVVTGELFF. Written as DNA, the CDR3 is TGTGCCAGCAGCCACGGGACTGTAGTCACCGGGGAGCTGTTTTTT.